What follows describes a single T cell receptor beta chain. The CDR3 is made up of 17 amino acids. J lost 6 bases, V lost 5 bases, and 9 bases had no gene match. These data come from a study of response to subunit inactivated influenza vaccine. One entry per CDR3 protein results from TCRdb running MiXCR on the RT-PCR reads. The sample records about 540,000 distinct CDR3 sequences, roughly 25% being singletons. These data were likewise used in another study, on T cells expressing NK-cell markers. From that report: TCR beta libraries carry UMIs added by 5'RACE template switching. The study drew TCR beta repertoires from sorted CD3+CD56+NKG2C+, CD3+CD56+NKG2C- and CD3+CD56-NKG2C+ T cells. The sequencing cohort of eight donors included seven HCMV-seropositive individuals and one seronegative individual. Top CD8+ clonotypes included the dominant CD3+CD56+NKG2C+ clonotypes in six donors. Leadership of the CD3+CD56-NKG2C+ fraction also belonged to these clonotypes in a few donors.

V and J are TRBV12-3 or TRBV12-4 and TRBJ2-1; 14 bases line up with TRBD2. This TCR derives from a man aged 50 to 59 who received an inactivated influenza vaccine. Material: CD4+ T cells sorted from PBMCs, obtained roughly 12 days after vaccination. The CDR3 DNA follows: TGTGCCAGCAGTCAGGGACTAGCGGGGGATAGGGGCAATGAGCAGTTCTTC. Encoded protein: CASSQGLAGDRGNEQFF.